Listed here is a single T cell receptor beta chain. The antigen remains undetermined. This specimen belongs to a study of a mutant IDH1 vaccine in newly diagnosed glioma. About the research overall: There were about 60% males and around 38% females among treated patients, whose mean age was about 40 years.

Time point specified: week 47, end of study. Each dose of the vaccine consisted of 300 ug of mutant IDH1 20-mer peptide, with topical imiquimod. V gave up 3 bases and J gave up 3 bases, with 11 bases separating them. This CDR3 is 14 amino acids long. From germline, CDR1 is SNHLY and CDR2 FYNNEI. Libraries were prepared by immunoSEQ multiplex PCR; TCRdb keeps only in-frame clonotypes and omits some of them. The data contain about 31,000 clones, 75% to 95% of them singletons. This material consisted of PBMCs, taken from a glioma patient whose treatment included an IDH1 peptide vaccine. The rearrangement uses TRBV2 and TRBJ1-1; D remains ambiguous. The TCR comes from a woman aged 40-49 years with glioma. The CDR3 bases are TGTGCCAGCAGTGAGGGAAATTGGGACACTGAAGCTTTCTTT. Protein sequence: CASSEGNWDTEAFF.